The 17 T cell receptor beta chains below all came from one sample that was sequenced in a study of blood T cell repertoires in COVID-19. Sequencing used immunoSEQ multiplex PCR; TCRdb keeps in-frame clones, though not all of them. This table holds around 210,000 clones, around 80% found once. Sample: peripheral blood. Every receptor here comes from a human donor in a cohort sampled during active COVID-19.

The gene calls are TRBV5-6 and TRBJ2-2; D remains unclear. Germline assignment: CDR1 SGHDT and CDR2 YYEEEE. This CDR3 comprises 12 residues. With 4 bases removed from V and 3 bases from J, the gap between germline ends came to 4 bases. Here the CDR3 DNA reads TGTGCCAGCAGCCCCTACACCGGGGAGCTGTTTTTT. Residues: CASSPYTGELFF.

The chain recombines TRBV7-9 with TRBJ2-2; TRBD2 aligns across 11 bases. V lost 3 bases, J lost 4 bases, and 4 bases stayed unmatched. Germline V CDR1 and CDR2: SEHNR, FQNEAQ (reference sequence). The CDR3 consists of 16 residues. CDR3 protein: CASSFGTSGATGELFF. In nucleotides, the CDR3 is TGTGCCAGCAGCTTTGGGACTAGCGGAGCCACCGGGGAGCTGTTTTTT. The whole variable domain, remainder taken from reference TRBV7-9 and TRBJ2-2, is DTGVSQNPRHKITKRGQNVTFRCDPISEHNRLYWYRQTLGQGPEFLTYFQNEAQLEKSRLLSDRFSAERPKGSFSTLEIQRTEQGDSAMYLCASSFGTSGATGELFFGEGSRLTVL.

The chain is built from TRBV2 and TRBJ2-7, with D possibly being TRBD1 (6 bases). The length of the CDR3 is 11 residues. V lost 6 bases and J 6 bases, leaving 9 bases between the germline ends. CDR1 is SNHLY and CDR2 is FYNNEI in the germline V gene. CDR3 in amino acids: CASSPRGEQYF. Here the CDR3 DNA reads TGTGCCAGCAGCCCCAGGGGCGAGCAGTACTTC. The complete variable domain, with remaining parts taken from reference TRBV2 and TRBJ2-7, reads EPEVTQTPSHQVTQMGQEVILRCVPISNHLYFYWYRQILGQKVEFLVSFYNNEISEKSEIFDDQFSVERPDGSNFTLKIRSTKLEDSAMYFCASSPRGEQYFGPGTRLTVT.

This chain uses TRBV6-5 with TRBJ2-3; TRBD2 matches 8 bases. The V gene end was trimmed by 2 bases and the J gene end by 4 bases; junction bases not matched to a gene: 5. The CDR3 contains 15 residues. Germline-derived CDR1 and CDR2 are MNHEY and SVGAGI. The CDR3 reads CASSYELAGSDTQYF. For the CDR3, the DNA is TGTGCCAGCAGTTACGAGTTAGCGGGGTCAGATACGCAGTATTTT.

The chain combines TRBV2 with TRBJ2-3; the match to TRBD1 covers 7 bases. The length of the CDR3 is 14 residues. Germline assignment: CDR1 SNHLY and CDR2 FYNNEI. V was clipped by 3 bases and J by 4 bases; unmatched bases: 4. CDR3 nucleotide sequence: TGTGCCAGCAGTGAGCAGGGGGTGGCAGATACGCAGTATTTT. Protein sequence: CASSEQGVADTQYF.

The CDR3, as DNA: TGTGCCTGGAGGATGGGTAGCGGGAGAACCGGGGAGCTGTTTTTT. Translating gives CAWRMGSGRTGELFF. V gene TRBV30 combines with J gene TRBJ2-2, with 9 positions matching TRBD2. The germline V gene encodes CDR1 GTSNPN and CDR2 SVGIG (reference sequence). Trimming removed 3 bases from V and 5 bases from J; junction bases left unmatched: 7. This CDR3 comprises 15 residues.

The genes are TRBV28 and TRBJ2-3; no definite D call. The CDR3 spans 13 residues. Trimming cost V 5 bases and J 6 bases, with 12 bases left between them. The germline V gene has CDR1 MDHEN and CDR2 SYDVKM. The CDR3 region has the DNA TGTGCCAGCAGTCGCCCCCCCGGGGATACGCAGTATTTT. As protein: CASSRPPGDTQYF. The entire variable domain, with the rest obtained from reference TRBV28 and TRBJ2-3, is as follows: DVKVTQSSRYLVKRTGEKVFLECVQDMDHENMFWYRQDPGLGLRLIYFSYDVKMKEKGDIPEGYSVSREKKERFSLILESASTNQTSMYLCASSRPPGDTQYFGPGTRLTVL.

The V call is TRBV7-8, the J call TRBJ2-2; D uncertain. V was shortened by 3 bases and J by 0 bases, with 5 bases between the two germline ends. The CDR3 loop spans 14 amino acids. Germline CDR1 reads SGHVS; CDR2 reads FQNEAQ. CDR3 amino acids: CASSFAANTGELFF. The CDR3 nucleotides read TGTGCCAGCAGCTTTGCGGCGAACACCGGGGAGCTGTTTTTT.

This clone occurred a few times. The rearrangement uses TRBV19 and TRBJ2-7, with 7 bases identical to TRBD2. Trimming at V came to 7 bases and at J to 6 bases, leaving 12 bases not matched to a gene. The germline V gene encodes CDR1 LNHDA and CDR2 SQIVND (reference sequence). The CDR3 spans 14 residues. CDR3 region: CASTSSGGALEQYF. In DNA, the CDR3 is TGTGCCAGTACGTCTAGCGGTGGAGCCCTCGAGCAGTACTTC.

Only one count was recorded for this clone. The CDR3 region has the DNA TGTGCCAGCAGGGACAGGGCGAACACCGGGGAGCTGTTTTTT. It encodes CASRDRANTGELFF. The chain joins TRBV6-5 to TRBJ2-2, with TRBD1 matching over 8 bases. This CDR3 has 14 amino acids. The junction had 0 bases not matched to a gene; V was cut back by 6 bases and J by 0 bases. The germline V gene has CDR1 MNHEY and CDR2 SVGAGI.

CDR3 sequence reads: CAARPFAQQGAGEQYF. The CDR3 coding sequence is TGTGCCGCGCGACCCTTCGCTCAACAGGGGGCGGGAGAGCAGTACTTC. The chain combines TRBV27 with TRBJ2-7; 9 nucleotides agree with TRBD1. The CDR3 runs to 16 residues. Trimming cost V 11 bases and J 7 bases; bases outside gene matches: 21. The germline gives CDR1 MNHEY, CDR2 SMNVEV (reference sequence).

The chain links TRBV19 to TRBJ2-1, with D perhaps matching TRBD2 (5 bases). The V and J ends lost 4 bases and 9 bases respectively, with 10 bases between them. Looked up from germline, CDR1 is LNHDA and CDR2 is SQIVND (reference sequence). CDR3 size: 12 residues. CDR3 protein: CASSTAGGEQFF. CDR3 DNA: TGTGCCAGTAGTACGGCCGGAGGTGAGCAGTTCTTC.

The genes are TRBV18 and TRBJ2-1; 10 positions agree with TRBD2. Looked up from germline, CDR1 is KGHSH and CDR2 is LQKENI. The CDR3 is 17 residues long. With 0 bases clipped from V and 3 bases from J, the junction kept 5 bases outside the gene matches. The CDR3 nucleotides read TGTGCCAGCTCACCACCGTTTAGCGGGAGGAACTACAATGAGCAGTTCTTC. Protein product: CASSPPFSGRNYNEQFF.

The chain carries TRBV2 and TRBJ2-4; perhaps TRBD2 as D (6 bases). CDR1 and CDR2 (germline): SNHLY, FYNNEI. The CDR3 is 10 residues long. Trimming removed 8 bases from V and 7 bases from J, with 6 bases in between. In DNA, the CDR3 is TGTGCCAGCGGAGGGAACATTCAGTACTTC. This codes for CASGGNIQYF.

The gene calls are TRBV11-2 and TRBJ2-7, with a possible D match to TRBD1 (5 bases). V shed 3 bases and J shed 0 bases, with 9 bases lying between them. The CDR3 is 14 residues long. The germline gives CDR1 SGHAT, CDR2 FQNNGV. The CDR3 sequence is CASSFGAVSYEQYF. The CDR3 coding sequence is TGTGCCAGCAGCTTTGGGGCCGTCTCCTACGAGCAGTACTTC.

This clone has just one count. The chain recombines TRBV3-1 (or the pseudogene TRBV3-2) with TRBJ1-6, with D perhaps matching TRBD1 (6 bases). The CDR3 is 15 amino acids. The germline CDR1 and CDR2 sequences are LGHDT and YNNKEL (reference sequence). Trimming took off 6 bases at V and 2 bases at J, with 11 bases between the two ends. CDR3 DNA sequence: TGTGCCAGCAGGGACAGAAATACCTATAATTCACCCCTCCACTTT. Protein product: CASRDRNTYNSPLHF.

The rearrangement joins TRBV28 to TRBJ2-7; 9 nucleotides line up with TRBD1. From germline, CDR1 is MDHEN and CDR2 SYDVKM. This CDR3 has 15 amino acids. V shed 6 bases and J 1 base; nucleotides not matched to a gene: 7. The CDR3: CASSKTGGISYEQYF. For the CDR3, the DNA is TGTGCCAGCAGCAAGACAGGGGGGATATCCTACGAGCAGTACTTC.